This T cell receptor beta chain emerged from a study of CD8+CD57+ T cells in acquired aplastic anemia. For the study at large: On average, sorted CD4+ and CD8+ cells gave approximately 3.1 ug of DNA.

TCR beta VDJ combinations and CDR3 sequences were profiled from genomic DNA. TCRdb itself ran the reads through MiXCR, one entry per CDR3 protein. The sample lists about 160,000 distinct CDR3 sequences, 40% to 50% seen once, with around 3% in the top ten. Trimming stripped 8 bases from V and 8 bases from J, with 9 bases between. The germline V gene has CDR1 SGHTA and CDR2 FQGNSA. CDR3 size: 10 residues. Previously, flow cytometry had revealed CD8+CD57+ cell expansion in the patients chosen for sequencing. This chain uses TRBV7-2 with TRBJ1-1, with D unresolved. The receptor was isolated from a human donor with aplastic anemia. The specimen was sorted CD4+, CD8+, or CD8+CD57+ T cells (not recorded which) from PBMCs. This chain's CDR3 is CASSGWEAFF. DNA for the CDR3: TGTGCCAGCTCGGGGTGGGAAGCTTTCTTT.